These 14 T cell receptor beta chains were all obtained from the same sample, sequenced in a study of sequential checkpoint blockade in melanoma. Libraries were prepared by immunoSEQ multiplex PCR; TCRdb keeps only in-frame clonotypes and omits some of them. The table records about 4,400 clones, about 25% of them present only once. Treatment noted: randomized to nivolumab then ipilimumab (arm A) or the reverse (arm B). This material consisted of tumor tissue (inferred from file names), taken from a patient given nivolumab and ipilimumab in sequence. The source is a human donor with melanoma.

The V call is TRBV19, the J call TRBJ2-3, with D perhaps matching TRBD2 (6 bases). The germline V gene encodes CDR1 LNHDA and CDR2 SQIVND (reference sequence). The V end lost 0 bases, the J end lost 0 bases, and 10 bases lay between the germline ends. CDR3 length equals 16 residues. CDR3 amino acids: CASSIDRGASTDTQYF. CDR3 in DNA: TGTGCCAGTAGTATAGATCGCGGGGCTAGCACAGATACGCAGTATTTT.

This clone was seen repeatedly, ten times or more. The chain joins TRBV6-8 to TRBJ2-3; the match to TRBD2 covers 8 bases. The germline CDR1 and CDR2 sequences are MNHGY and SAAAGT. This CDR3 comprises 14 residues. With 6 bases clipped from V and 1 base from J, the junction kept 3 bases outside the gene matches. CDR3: CASRLAVGTDTQYF. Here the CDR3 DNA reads TGTGCCAGCAGACTAGCGGTGGGCACAGATACGCAGTATTTT.

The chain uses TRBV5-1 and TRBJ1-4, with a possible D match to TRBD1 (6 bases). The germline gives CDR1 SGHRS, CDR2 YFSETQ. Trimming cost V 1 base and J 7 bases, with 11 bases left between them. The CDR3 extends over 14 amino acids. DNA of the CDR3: TGCGCCAGCAGCTTGAACGGGGGCGGTGAAAAACTGTTTTTT. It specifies CASSLNGGGEKLFF. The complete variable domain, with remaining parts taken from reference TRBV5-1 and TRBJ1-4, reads KAGVTQTPRYLIKTRGQQVTLSCSPISGHRSVSWYQQTPGQGLQFLFEYFSETQRNKGNFPGRFSGRQFSNSRSEMNVSTLELGDSALYLCASSLNGGGEKLFFGSGTQLSVL.

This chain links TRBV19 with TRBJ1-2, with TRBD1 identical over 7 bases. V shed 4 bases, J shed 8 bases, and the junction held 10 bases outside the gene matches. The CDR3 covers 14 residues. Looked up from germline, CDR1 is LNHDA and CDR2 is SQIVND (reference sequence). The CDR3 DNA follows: TGTGCCAGTAGTAACCCAGGGGGGGATGGAGGCTACACCTTC. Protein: CASSNPGGDGGYTF.

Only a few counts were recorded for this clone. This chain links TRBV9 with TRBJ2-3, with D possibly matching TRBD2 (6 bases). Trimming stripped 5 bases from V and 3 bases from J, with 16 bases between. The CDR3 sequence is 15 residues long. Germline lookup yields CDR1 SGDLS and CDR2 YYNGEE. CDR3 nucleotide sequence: TGTGCCAGCAGTGAAGACGGAGGGAGAACAGATACGCAGTATTTT. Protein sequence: CASSEDGGRTDTQYF.

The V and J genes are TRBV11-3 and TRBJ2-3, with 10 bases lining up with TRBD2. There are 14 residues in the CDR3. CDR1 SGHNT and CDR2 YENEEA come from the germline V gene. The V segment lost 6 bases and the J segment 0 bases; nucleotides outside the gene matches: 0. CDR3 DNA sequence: TGTGCCAGCAGGACTAGCGGGAGCACAGATACGCAGTATTTT. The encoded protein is CASRTSGSTDTQYF. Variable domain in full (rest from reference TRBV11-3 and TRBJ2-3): EAGVVQSPRYKIIEKKQPVAFWCNPISGHNTLYWYLQNLGQGPELLIRYENEEAVDDSQLPKDRFSAERLKGVDSTLKIQPAELGDSAVYLCASRTSGSTDTQYFGPGTRLTVL.

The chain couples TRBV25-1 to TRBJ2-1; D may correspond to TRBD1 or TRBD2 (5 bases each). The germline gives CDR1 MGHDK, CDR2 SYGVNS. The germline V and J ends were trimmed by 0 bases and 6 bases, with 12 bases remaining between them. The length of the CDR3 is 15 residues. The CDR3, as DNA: TGTGCCAGCAGTGAATATGGGGGTTTCGGCAATGAGCAGTTCTTC. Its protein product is CASSEYGGFGNEQFF.

CDR3 sequence (DNA): TGCGCCAGCAGCTTGGTTTTCGACAGGATGAACACTGAAGCTTTCTTT. The encoded protein is CASSLVFDRMNTEAFF. The rearrangement uses TRBV5-1 and TRBJ1-1; tentative D call: TRBD1 (6 bases). The CDR3 has 16 residues. V gave up 0 bases and J gave up 0 bases, with 12 bases separating them. The germline V gene has CDR1 SGHRS and CDR2 YFSETQ.

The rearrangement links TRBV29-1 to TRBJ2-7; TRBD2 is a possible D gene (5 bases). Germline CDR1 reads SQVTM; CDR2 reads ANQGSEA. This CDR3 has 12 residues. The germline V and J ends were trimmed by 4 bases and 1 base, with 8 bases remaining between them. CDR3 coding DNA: TGCAGCGTTGTAAGGGAGTCCTACGAGCAGTACTTC. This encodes CSVVRESYEQYF.

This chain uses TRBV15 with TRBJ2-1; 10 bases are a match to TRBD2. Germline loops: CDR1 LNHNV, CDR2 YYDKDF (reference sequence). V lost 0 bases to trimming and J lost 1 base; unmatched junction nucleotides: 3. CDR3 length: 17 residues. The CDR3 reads CATSRESSGRSYNEQFF. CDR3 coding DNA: TGTGCCACCAGCAGAGAGTCTAGCGGGAGATCCTACAATGAGCAGTTCTTC.

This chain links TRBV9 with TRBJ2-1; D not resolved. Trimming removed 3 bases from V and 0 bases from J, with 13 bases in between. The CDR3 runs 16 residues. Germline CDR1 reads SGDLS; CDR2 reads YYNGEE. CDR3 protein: CASSADRSSSYNEQFF. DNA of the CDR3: TGTGCCAGCAGCGCGGACCGCTCCAGCTCCTACAATGAGCAGTTCTTC.

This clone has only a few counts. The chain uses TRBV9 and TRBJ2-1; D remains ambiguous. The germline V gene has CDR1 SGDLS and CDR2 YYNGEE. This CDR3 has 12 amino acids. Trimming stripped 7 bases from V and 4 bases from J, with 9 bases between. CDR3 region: CASARDYNEQFF. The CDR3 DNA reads TGTGCCAGCGCAAGGGATTACAATGAGCAGTTCTTC.

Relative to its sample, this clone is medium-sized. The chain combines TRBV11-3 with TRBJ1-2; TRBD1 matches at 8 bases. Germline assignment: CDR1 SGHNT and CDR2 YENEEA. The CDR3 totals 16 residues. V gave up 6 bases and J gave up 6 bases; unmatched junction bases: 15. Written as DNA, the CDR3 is TGTGCCAGCAGTCCCTTTTCCGGCAGGGGGCCCCATGGCTACACCTTC. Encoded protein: CASSPFSGRGPHGYTF.

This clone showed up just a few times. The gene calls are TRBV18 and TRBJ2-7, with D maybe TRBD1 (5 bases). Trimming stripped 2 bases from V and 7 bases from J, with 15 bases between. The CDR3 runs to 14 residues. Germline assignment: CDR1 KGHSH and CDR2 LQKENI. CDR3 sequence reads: CASSPDSGVKEQYF. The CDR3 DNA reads TGTGCCAGCTCACCAGACAGTGGGGTAAAGGAGCAGTACTTC.